This is a list of T cell receptor beta chains from one sample in a study of CXCR3-negative and CXCR3-positive naive CD8 T cells. From its re-call of the 5' RACE reads, TCRdb lists each CDR3 protein once, without DNA. This sample lists fewer than 80,000 distinct CDR3 sequences; its ten largest clones have more than 3.5%. Sequencing was performed on naive CXCR3- CD8+ T cells from blood. These receptors all stem from a human donor in good health. Some clones in this sample may be carry-over from other donors' samples. CDR3s include the opening cysteine and the closing phenylalanine or tryptophan. The order of the fields is V gene, J gene, CDR3 protein.

>TRBV6-6|TRBJ1-4
CASSRDSSATNEKLFF
>TRBV6-2/TRBV6-3|TRBJ2-3
CASSYSVATTDTQYF
>TRBV13|TRBJ1-3
CASSFPSGTGGQDTIYF
>TRBV12-3/TRBV12-4|TRBJ2-2
CASRYNTGELFF
>TRBV11-3|TRBJ2-1
CASSLVIQAEQFF
>TRBV5-1|TRBJ1-5
CASSLGGTDNQPQHF
>TRBV15|TRBJ1-6
CATSRAATNSPLHF
>TRBV29-1|TRBJ2-1
CSVDLGQGAYNEQFF
>TRBV12-3/TRBV12-4|TRBJ2-7
CASSSGPAGTGGEQYF
>TRBV6-2/TRBV6-3|TRBJ2-7
CASSLAVGSYFYKQYF
>TRBV28|TRBJ2-2
CASSPSDNTGELFF
>TRBV4-2|TRBJ2-7
CASSQEWNRGNEQYF
>TRBV4-3|TRBJ2-3
CASSQNRDTNTDTQYF
>TRBV28|TRBJ2-7
CASSQPSGTGDDEQYF
>TRBV28|TRBJ2-5
CASSLEGALEETQYF
>TRBV11-3|TRBJ1-1
CASSLVGASIEAFF
>TRBV9|TRBJ1-1
CASQGQGGMNTEAFF
>TRBV28|TRBJ1-4
CASSFLGGTNEKLFF
>TRBV4-3|TRBJ1-1
CASSQDRRDTEAFF
>TRBV7-2|TRBJ2-3
CASSLATPLAGGDDTQYF
>TRBV6-6|TRBJ1-5
CASTKNPGTDSNQPQHF
>TRBV5-1|TRBJ2-5
CASSPDLGEETQYF
>TRBV10-3|TRBJ2-1
CAISESIAGGPPYNEQFF